What follows are 4 T cell receptor beta chains derived from one specimen sequenced in a study of blood T cell repertoires in COVID-19. Generated by immunoSEQ multiplex PCR, the TCRdb table keeps only in-frame clones and is missing some. The sample carries 250,000 to 350,000 clones, 65% to 85% recorded once. The source material was peripheral blood. Receptors were obtained from a human donor with COVID-19, enrolled during active disease. The donor label of this sample is uncertain.

The chain is built from TRBV7-9 and TRBJ2-7, with a possible D match to TRBD1 (6 bases). V lost 2 bases and J 2 bases, leaving 10 bases between the germline ends. Germline CDR1 reads SEHNR; CDR2 reads FQNEAQ (reference sequence). This CDR3 is built from 14 residues. The chain's CDR3 is CASSLWGPAYEQYF. CDR3 sequence (DNA): TGTGCCAGCAGCTTATGGGGGCCGGCCTACGAGCAGTACTTC.

The chain recombines TRBV28 with TRBJ2-1; 9 nucleotides align to TRBD2. V trimming: 4 bases; J trimming: 8 bases; junction bases outside the gene matches: 12. The CDR3 consists of 16 residues. CDR1 is MDHEN and CDR2 is SYDVKM in the germline V gene. CDR3 loop: CASSSYSGRGRDEQFF. DNA for the CDR3: TGTGCCAGCAGTTCTTATAGCGGGAGAGGTCGAGATGAGCAGTTCTTC.

The V and J genes are TRBV28 and TRBJ1-2; 9 nucleotides line up with TRBD1. The CDR3 contains 14 residues. Germline CDR1 and CDR2: MDHEN and SYDVKM. Unmatched junction bases numbered 8, after V lost 6 bases and J lost 6 bases. CDR3 protein: CASSPRDRVHGYTF. For the CDR3, the DNA is TGTGCCAGCAGCCCCCGGGACAGGGTTCATGGCTACACCTTC.

Details on this clone: Other nucleotide sequences from this sample produce the same CDR3. The genes are TRBV27 and TRBJ1-1; TRBD1 matches at 10 bases. Germline-derived CDR1 and CDR2 are MNHEY and SMNVEV (reference sequence). The CDR3 totals 15 residues. Trimming removed 5 bases from V and 4 bases from J; junction bases left unmatched: 7. The CDR3 protein is CASSPWTGGGTEAFF. As DNA, the CDR3 is TGTGCCAGCAGTCCGTGGACAGGGGGAGGCACTGAAGCTTTCTTT.